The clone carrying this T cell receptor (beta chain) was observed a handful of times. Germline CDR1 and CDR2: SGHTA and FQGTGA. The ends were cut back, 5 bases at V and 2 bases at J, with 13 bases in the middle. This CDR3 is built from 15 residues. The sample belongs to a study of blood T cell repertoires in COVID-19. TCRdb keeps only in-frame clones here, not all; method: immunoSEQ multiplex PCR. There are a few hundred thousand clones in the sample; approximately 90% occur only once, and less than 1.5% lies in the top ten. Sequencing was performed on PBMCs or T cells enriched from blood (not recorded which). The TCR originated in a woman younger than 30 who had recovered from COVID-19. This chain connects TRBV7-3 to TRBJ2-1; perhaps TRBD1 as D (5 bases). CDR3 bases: TGTGCCAGCAGCCCAAAAGGGGTCACCTACAATGAGCAGTTCTTC. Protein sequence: CASSPKGVTYNEQFF.